This TCR beta chain was profiled in a study of T cells in Graves' hyperthyroidism and ophthalmopathy. Graves' hyperthyroidism showing no ophthalmopathy progression within 18 months was considered stable. PBMCs were collected from an approximately 10 ml volume of fresh peripheral blood. It was RNA transcripts that yielded the amplified TCR beta CDR3 regions. A set of HTBI primers served as the primers for a first-round RT-PCR of the TCR CDR3. From the multiplex PCR reads, TCRdb called clonotypes with MiXCR, one entry per CDR3 protein. This sample has around 440,000 distinct CDR3 sequences, with around 16% found just once. Deletions cut 5 bases from V and 4 bases from J, with 17 bases between. The CDR3 is made up of 15 amino acids. Germline V CDR1 and CDR2: SGHAT, FQNNGV. Study-wide results and caveats: For ophthalmopathy, model prediction preceded onset by a median about six months. Blood held most thyroid clonotypes expanded above 0.001 frequency.

In the case of this clonotype: Its target is unknown. This may stem from a read error, because a much larger clone lies one nucleotide away.

Sequencing input: blood. The V and J genes are TRBV11-2 and TRBJ1-2; perhaps TRBD1 as D (6 bases). The sequence was obtained from a woman aged 18 to 35 with Graves' hyperthyroidism. For the CDR3, the DNA is TGTGCCAGCAGCAACCTCCAGGGGAAGGGCTATGGCTACACCTTC. It codes for CASSNLQGKGYGYTF.